This entry concerns a single T cell receptor beta chain. Its antigen is still unknown. Base-call qualities are not available, and no considerably larger clone is one nucleotide away. This entry is derived from a study of T cell changes during pregnancy in multiple sclerosis (dated 2019 in TCRdb). A note on the overall study: In women with multiple sclerosis, the researchers looked at how the T cell repertoire shifted as pregnancy progressed.

The receptor library was made with the immunoSEQ multiplex PCR assay. The table comes from immuneACCESS by way of TCRdb, which keeps in-frame sequences with V and J called. Part of the clones is missing from these tables; in studies checked, under half for an unresolved V gene and the rest for unknown reasons. The sample includes approximately 88,000 clones, with approximately 92% observed a single time. The ten largest account for over 2% of the sample. CDR1 and CDR2 were assigned from the germline V gene as SGHRS and YFSETQ. The CDR3 starts with the cysteine, ends with the phenylalanine, and has 15 residues. Just the 45-base CDR3 DNA is kept, in frame starting at base 1. Unmatched junction bases come to 9, with V trimmed by 1 base and J by 7 bases.

The chain uses TRBV5-1 and TRBJ1-2, and TRBD1 aligns with 8 junction nucleotides. This sequence was found in a female donor with multiple sclerosis, enrolled in a pregnancy study. Material: peripheral blood, obtained in the first trimester of pregnancy. CDR3 protein: CASSLRPGQARGYTF. The nucleotides read TGCGCCAGCAGCTTGAGACCGGGACAGGCTCGTGGCTACACCTTC.